These 27 T cell receptor beta chains share one sample of origin, sequenced in a study of shared clonotypes between healthy human individuals. Here immunoSEQ multiplex PCR was the method, and the copy in TCRdb shows in-frame clones only, minus some. The sample lists fewer than 1 million clones, about 96% occurring once. Terminally differentiated effector memory CD45RA+ cells were excluded from the naive CD8 cells, which were CD45RO-negative and positively selected for CCR7. The sequenced sample was naive CD8+ T cells sorted from blood. Source of these receptors: a young man in good health.

V and J are TRBV27 and TRBJ2-3; 7 bases fit TRBD1. The CDR3 loop spans 14 amino acids. Germline trimming cut 3 bases from V and 6 bases from J; bases unmatched to any gene: 6. Germline loops: CDR1 MNHEY, CDR2 SMNVEV (reference sequence). The DNA of the CDR3 is TGTGCCAGCAGTTTGAGGGGGCAAGGGGATACGCAGTATTTT. This sequence encodes CASSLRGQGDTQYF.

The chain combines TRBV4-3 with TRBJ2-1; 12 bases match TRBD2. The ends lost 4 bases at V and 2 bases at J; junction bases unmatched: 0. This CDR3 has 15 residues. The V gene's germline CDR1 is LGHNA and CDR2 YSLEER. CDR3 region: CASSPSGRAYNEQFF. The CDR3, as DNA: TGCGCCAGCAGCCCTAGCGGGAGGGCCTACAATGAGCAGTTCTTC.

Concerning this clone itself: At one end, the junction sequence differs from germline, possibly due to a read error. The genes are TRBV7-9 and TRBJ1-2, with D hard to call. The germline CDR1 and CDR2 sequences are SEHNR and FQNEAQ (reference sequence). This CDR3 comprises 12 residues. The DNA of the CDR3 is TGTGCCAGCAGCAGGGATCCGAGACCGACCATCTTC. Translation gives CASSRDPRPTIF.

The chain joins TRBV4-1 to TRBJ2-7; the D gene is possibly TRBD2 (6 bases). The germline V gene encodes CDR1 MGHRA and CDR2 YSYEKL. The germline V and J ends were trimmed by 2 bases and 2 bases, with 13 bases remaining between them. There are 15 residues in the CDR3. The CDR3 loop reads CASSQLGLNTYEQYF. In nucleotides, the CDR3 is TGCGCCAGCAGCCAATTGGGACTGAATACCTACGAGCAGTACTTC.

This chain joins TRBV27 and TRBJ2-7, with D possibly being TRBD1 (5 bases). Deletions cut 2 bases from V and 4 bases from J, with 12 bases between. CDR1 and CDR2 (germline): MNHEY, SMNVEV (reference sequence). CDR3 length: 14 residues. DNA of the CDR3: TGTGCCAGCAGTTTAGTACGCAGGGCGTACGAGCAGTACTTC. Amino acid sequence: CASSLVRRAYEQYF.

This sequence joins TRBV4-1 and TRBJ1-6, with 8 nucleotides matching TRBD1. Germline V gene data show CDR1 as MGHRA and CDR2 as YSYEKL. The junction had 9 bases not matched to a gene; V was cut back by 4 bases and J by 7 bases. The CDR3 loop spans 16 amino acids. Here the CDR3 DNA reads TGCGCCAGCAGCCTAAATGGACAGGGAGGAAATTCACCCCTCCACTTT. Residues: CASSLNGQGGNSPLHF.

This chain connects TRBV10-3 to TRBJ2-5, with 7 bases that match TRBD1. Germline V gene data show CDR1 as ENHRY and CDR2 as SYGVKD. The CDR3 runs 16 residues. V was clipped by 0 bases and J by 2 bases; unmatched bases: 6. The CDR3 bases are TGTGCCATCAGTGAGTCGAAGGGACAGACACAAGAGACCCAGTACTTC. It translates to CAISESKGQTQETQYF.

The chain couples TRBV18 to TRBJ2-1; TRBD2 agrees at 10 bases. The germline V gene has CDR1 KGHSH and CDR2 LQKENI. Unmatched junction bases numbered 8, after V lost 6 bases and J lost 6 bases. The CDR3 runs 15 residues. Here the CDR3 reads CASSPEREGSNEQFF. CDR3 sequence (DNA): TGTGCCAGCTCTCCCGAGCGGGAGGGCTCCAATGAGCAGTTCTTC.

This sequence joins TRBV9 and TRBJ2-4, with 8 bases that match TRBD2. Germline CDR1 and CDR2: SGDLS and YYNGEE. The CDR3 is 16 residues long. Losses at the gene ends were 3 bases for V and 5 bases for J; bases not matched to a gene: 10. CDR3 DNA: TGTGCCAGCAGCGCGGGTCCCGGGAGGGCCGAAAACATTCAGTACTTC. Protein: CASSAGPGRAENIQYF.

CDR3 DNA sequence: TGTGCCAGCAGTTCGCCCACGGCCTTTTACGAGCAGTACTTC. It is translated as CASSSPTAFYEQYF. The chain is built from TRBV27 and TRBJ2-7; no clear D gene. This CDR3 has 14 residues. The germline V gene encodes CDR1 MNHEY and CDR2 SMNVEV (reference sequence). V lost 4 bases and J 4 bases, leaving 14 bases between the germline ends.

This sequence joins TRBV27 and TRBJ2-2, with D possibly matching TRBD2 (6 bases). Germline V lookup: CDR1 MNHEY, CDR2 SMNVEV (reference sequence). V lost 8 bases and J 0 bases, leaving 10 bases between the germline ends. The CDR3 sequence is 14 residues long. The CDR3 region is CASGPGANTGELFF. CDR3 sequence (DNA): TGTGCCAGCGGACCGGGGGCGAACACCGGGGAGCTGTTTTTT.

The V call is TRBV9, the J call TRBJ1-2; D remains unclear. Germline CDR1 is SGDLS and CDR2 is YYNGEE. This CDR3 is built from 10 residues. Deletions cut 6 bases from V and 12 bases from J, with 12 bases between. This CDR3 is CASNPRPDTF. CDR3 coding DNA: TGTGCCAGCAACCCGAGACCTGACACCTTC.

The chain uses TRBV6-1 and TRBJ1-4, with D perhaps matching TRBD1 (5 bases). This CDR3 is built from 15 residues. The ends were cut back, 6 bases at V and 6 bases at J, with 17 bases in the middle. Germline V gene data show CDR1 as MNHNS and CDR2 as SASEGT. CDR3 nucleotides: TGTGCCAGCAGCGAACCAGGGATCGGCGATGAAAAACTGTTTTTT. It translates to CASSEPGIGDEKLFF.

The CDR3 sequence is CASSHAMRGGTAYNEQFF. CDR3 bases: TGTGCCAGCAGCCACGCTATGAGAGGGGGGACAGCCTACAATGAGCAGTTCTTC. The rearrangement joins TRBV14 to TRBJ2-1; possible D gene TRBD1, 7 bases. V dropped 3 bases and J dropped 2 bases, with 20 bases sitting between them. This CDR3 is built from 18 residues. Germline-derived CDR1 and CDR2 are SGHDN and FVKESK.

V is TRBV29-1 and J is TRBJ1-1; D is possibly TRBD1 (5 bases). V lost 1 base and J 4 bases, leaving 16 bases between the germline ends. The V gene's germline CDR1 is SQVTM and CDR2 ANQGSEA. The CDR3 is made up of 15 amino acids. CDR3 region: CSVEGGGNRITEAFF. The CDR3 bases are TGCAGCGTTGAAGGGGGGGGTAATCGTATCACTGAAGCTTTCTTT.

The rearrangement joins TRBV25-1 to TRBJ2-4; either TRBD1 or TRBD2 may fit D (6 bases each). The CDR3 has 17 amino acids. V was pared by 3 bases and J by 4 bases, with 19 bases between. Germline CDR1 MGHDK, CDR2 SYGVNS. CDR3: CASSDRSGGTRKNIQYF. In nucleotides, the CDR3 is TGTGCCAGCAGTGACCGATCAGGCGGGACACGTAAAAACATTCAGTACTTC.

This clone turned up a few times. The genes are TRBV7-6 and TRBJ2-5, with 9 bases matching TRBD2. Germline loops: CDR1 SGHVS, CDR2 FNYEAQ. The CDR3 sequence is 14 residues long. The junction had 6 bases not matched to a gene; V was cut back by 5 bases and J by 5 bases. In nucleotides, the CDR3 is TGTGCCAGCAGCGCTGCGGGAGGGCCGGAGACCCAGTACTTC. Translation: CASSAAGGPETQYF.

The chain is built from TRBV4-1 and TRBJ2-3, with 9 bases fitting TRBD2. Germline lookup yields CDR1 MGHRA and CDR2 YSYEKL. CDR3 length: 16 amino acids. J gave up 6 bases and V 0 bases, and 7 bases lay outside the gene matches. For the CDR3, the DNA is TGCGCCAGCAGCCAAGACACTAGCGGGTACATGGATACGCAGTATTTT. Protein: CASSQDTSGYMDTQYF.

The J gene is TRBJ2-2, the V gene TRBV19; tentatively, D is TRBD1 (6 bases). The V end was cut by 0 bases, the J end by 3 bases, with 14 bases between. The length of the CDR3 is 17 residues. Germline CDR1 and CDR2: LNHDA and SQIVND (reference sequence). The DNA of the CDR3 is TGTGCCAGTAGTATAGAGGCGTCAGGGGCGGACACCGGGGAGCTGTTTTTT. It specifies CASSIEASGADTGELFF.

The gene calls are TRBV5-1 and TRBJ2-7; 10 nucleotides align to TRBD2. This CDR3 is built from 14 residues. Trimming took 7 bases from V and 7 from J; bases not matched to a gene: 11. Germline loops: CDR1 SGHRS, CDR2 YFSETQ. The CDR3 nucleotides are TGCGCCAGCGGGGAGGGACTAGCGAATCATGAGCAGTACTTC. Its translation is CASGEGLANHEQYF.

The chain carries TRBV27 and TRBJ1-4, with D possibly matching TRBD1 (5 bases). The CDR3 runs to 16 residues. Germline CDR1 MNHEY, CDR2 SMNVEV (reference sequence). V lost 4 bases and J 8 bases, leaving 20 bases between the germline ends. The CDR3 DNA follows: TGTGCCAGCAGTTCTATCCTAGCGGGGCTGGGCGAAAAACTGTTTTTT. Its protein product is CASSSILAGLGEKLFF.

The gene calls are TRBV27 and TRBJ2-5; no clear D. V lost 3 bases to trimming and J lost 5 bases, with 13 bases between them. Germline CDR1 reads MNHEY; CDR2 reads SMNVEV (reference sequence). CDR3 size: 14 residues. Here the CDR3 reads CASSLGPPRETQYF. The CDR3 coding sequence is TGTGCCAGCAGTTTGGGTCCCCCAAGGGAGACCCAGTACTTC.

The chain employs TRBV15 and TRBJ1-5; 7 positions agree with TRBD1. The CDR3 has 16 amino acids. The J segment lost 9 bases and the V segment lost 4 bases, leaving 15 bases of the junction unmatched. Germline loops: CDR1 LNHNV, CDR2 YYDKDF (reference sequence). CDR3 sequence: CATSNDRARQYLPQHF. CDR3 nucleotide sequence: TGTGCCACCAGCAATGACAGGGCACGACAATATCTGCCCCAGCATTTT.

J is TRBJ2-1 and V is TRBV6-5; possible D gene TRBD2, 6 bases. The germline CDR1 and CDR2 sequences are MNHEY and SVGAGI. Deletions cut 0 bases from V and 6 bases from J, with 15 bases between. This CDR3 spans 16 amino acids. CDR3 protein: CASSYSWRVSGNEQFF. CDR3 nucleotides: TGTGCCAGCAGTTACTCGTGGAGGGTTTCGGGCAATGAGCAGTTCTTC.

This sequence joins TRBV6-1 and TRBJ1-1; 8 nucleotides align to TRBD1. Losses at the gene ends were 4 bases for V and 7 bases for J; bases not matched to a gene: 5. Germline V gene data show CDR1 as MNHNS and CDR2 as SASEGT. This CDR3 spans 13 amino acids. CDR3 sequence reads: CASSVTGAYEAFF. CDR3 bases: TGTGCCAGCAGTGTGACAGGGGCCTATGAAGCTTTCTTT.

To note about this clone: This same CDR3 is encoded by further DNA sequences in the sample. The chain has TRBV19 and TRBJ2-7; TRBD2 might be the D (5 bases). Deletions cut 1 base from V and 7 bases from J, with 14 bases between. Per germline, CDR1 LNHDA and CDR2 SQIVND (reference sequence). The CDR3 extends over 14 amino acids. This chain's CDR3 is CASSIAGGPGEQYF. In DNA form, the CDR3 reads TGTGCCAGTAGTATAGCTGGCGGCCCGGGGGAGCAGTACTTC.

The rearrangement links TRBV7-3 to TRBJ1-2, with 11 positions matching TRBD1. From germline, CDR1 is SGHTA and CDR2 FQGTGA. V was clipped by 5 bases and J by 4 bases; unmatched bases: 9. The CDR3 is made up of 16 amino acids. The CDR3 protein is CASSPSGTGGSYGYTF. CDR3 bases: TGTGCCAGCAGCCCCTCCGGGACAGGGGGATCCTATGGCTACACCTTC.